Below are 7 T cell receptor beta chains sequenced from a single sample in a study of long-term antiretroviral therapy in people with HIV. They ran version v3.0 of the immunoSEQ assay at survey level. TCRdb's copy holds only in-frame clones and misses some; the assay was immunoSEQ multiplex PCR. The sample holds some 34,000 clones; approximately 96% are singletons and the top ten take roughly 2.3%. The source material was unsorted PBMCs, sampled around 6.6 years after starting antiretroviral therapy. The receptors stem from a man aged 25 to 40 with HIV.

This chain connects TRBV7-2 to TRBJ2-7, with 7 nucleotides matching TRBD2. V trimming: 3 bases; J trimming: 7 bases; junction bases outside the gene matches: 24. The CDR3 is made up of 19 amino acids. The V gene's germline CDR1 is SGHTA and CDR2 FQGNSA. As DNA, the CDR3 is TGTGCCAGCAGCTTCATTAGGGTCCCTGGGGGGGGAGTCCATTTAGAGCAGTACTTC. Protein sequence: CASSFIRVPGGGVHLEQYF.

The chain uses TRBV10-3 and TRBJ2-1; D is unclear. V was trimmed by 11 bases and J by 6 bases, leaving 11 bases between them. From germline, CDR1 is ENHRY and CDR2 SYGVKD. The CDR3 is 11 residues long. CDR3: CASARANEQFF. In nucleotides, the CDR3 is TGTGCCTCTGCGAGAGCCAATGAGCAGTTCTTC.

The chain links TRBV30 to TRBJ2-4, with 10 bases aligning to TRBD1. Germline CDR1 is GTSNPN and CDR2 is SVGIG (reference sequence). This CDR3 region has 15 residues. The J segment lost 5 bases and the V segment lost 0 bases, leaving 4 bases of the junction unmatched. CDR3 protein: CAWSVSGTGENIQYF. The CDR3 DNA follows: TGTGCCTGGAGTGTCTCCGGGACAGGGGAAAACATTCAGTACTTC. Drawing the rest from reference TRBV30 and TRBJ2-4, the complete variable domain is SQTIHQWPATLVQPVGSPLSLECTVEGTSNPNLYWYRQAAGRGLQLLFYSVGIGQISSEVPQNLSASRPQDRQFILSSKKLLLSDSGFYLCAWSVSGTGENIQYFGAGTRLSVL.

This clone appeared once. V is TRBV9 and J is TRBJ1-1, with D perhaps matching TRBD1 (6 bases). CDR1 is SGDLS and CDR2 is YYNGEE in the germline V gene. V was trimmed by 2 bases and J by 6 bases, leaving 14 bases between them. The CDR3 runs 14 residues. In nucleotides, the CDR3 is TGTGCCAGCAGCGTTTACGGAGCAGGGGCTGAAGCTTTCTTT. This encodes CASSVYGAGAEAFF.

CDR3 DNA: TGTGCCAGTAGTACTAGCTCAAGCGGGGGTACTGAAGCTTTCTTT. Amino acids: CASSTSSSGGTEAFF. The chain combines TRBV19 with TRBJ1-1; a possible D gene is TRBD1 (5 bases). V dropped 4 bases and J dropped 5 bases, with 17 bases sitting between them. The CDR3 has 15 amino acids. Germline V lookup: CDR1 LNHDA, CDR2 SQIVND (reference sequence). Using reference TRBV19 and TRBJ1-1 for the parts outside the CDR3, the full variable domain is DGGITQSPKYLFRKEGQNVTLSCEQNLNHDAMYWYRQDPGQGLRLIYYSQIVNDFQKGDIAEGYSVSREKKESFPLTVTSAQKNPTAFYLCASSTSSSGGTEAFFGQGTRLTVV.

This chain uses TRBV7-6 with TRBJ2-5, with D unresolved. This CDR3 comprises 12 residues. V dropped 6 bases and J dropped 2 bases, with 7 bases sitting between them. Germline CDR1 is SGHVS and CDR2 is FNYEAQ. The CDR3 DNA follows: TGTGCCAGCAGGGGTACTCAAGAGACCCAGTACTTC. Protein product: CASRGTQETQYF.

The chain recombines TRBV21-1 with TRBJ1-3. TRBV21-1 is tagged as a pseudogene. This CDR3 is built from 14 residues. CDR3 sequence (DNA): TGTGCCAGCAGCAGGACCTTCTCTGGAAACACCATATATTTT. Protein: CASSRTFSGNTIYF.